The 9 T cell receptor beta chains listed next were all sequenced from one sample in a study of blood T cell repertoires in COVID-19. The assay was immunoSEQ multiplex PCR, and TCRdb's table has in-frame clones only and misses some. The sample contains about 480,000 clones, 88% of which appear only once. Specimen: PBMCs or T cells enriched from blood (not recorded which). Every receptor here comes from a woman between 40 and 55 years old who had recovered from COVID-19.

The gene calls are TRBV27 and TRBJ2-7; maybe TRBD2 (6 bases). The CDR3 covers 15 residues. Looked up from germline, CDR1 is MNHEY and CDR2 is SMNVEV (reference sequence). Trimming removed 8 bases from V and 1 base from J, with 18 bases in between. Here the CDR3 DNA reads TGTGCCAGCTCGAACCGGGCGGGGATTTCCTACGAGCAGTACTTC. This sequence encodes CASSNRAGISYEQYF.

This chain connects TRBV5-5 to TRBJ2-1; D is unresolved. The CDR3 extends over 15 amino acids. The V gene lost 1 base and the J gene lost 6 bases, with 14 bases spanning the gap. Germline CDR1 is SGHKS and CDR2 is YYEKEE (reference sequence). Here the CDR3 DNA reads TGTGCCAGCAGCTTGCTATCGTCTACCTCCAATGAGCAGTTCTTC. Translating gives CASSLLSSTSNEQFF.

CDR3 loop: CASSEWSEYGYTF. The CDR3 region has the DNA TGTGCCAGCAGTGAATGGTCGGAGTATGGCTACACCTTC. The J gene is TRBJ1-2, the V gene TRBV2; D not certain. This CDR3 is built from 13 residues. V was trimmed by 2 bases and J by 5 bases, leaving 9 bases between them. Germline CDR1 reads SNHLY; CDR2 reads FYNNEI.

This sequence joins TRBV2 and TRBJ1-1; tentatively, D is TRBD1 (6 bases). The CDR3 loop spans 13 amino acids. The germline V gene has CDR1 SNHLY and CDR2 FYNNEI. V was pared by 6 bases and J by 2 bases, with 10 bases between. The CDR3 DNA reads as TGTGCCAGCAGAGGACAGAGAAACACTGAAGCTTTCTTT. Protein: CASRGQRNTEAFF.

CDR3 coding DNA: TGTGCCAGCAGTCAAACAGGGTCCTACTACAATGAGCAGTTCTTC. It specifies CASSQTGSYYNEQFF. The chain is built from TRBV6-5 and TRBJ2-1; TRBD1 is a possible D gene (6 bases). V lost 5 bases to trimming and J lost 3 bases, with 14 bases between them. Looked up from germline, CDR1 is MNHEY and CDR2 is SVGAGI. There are 15 residues in the CDR3.

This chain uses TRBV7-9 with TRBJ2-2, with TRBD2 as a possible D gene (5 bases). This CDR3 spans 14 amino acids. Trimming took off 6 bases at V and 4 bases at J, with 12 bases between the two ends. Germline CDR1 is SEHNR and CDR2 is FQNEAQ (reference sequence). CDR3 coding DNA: TGTGCCAGCAGGTCCGGGGTCCTCACCGGGGAGCTGTTTTTT. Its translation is CASRSGVLTGELFF. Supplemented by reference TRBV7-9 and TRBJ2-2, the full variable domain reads DTGVSQNPRHKITKRGQNVTFRCDPISEHNRLYWYRQTLGQGPEFLTYFQNEAQLEKSRLLSDRFSAERPKGSFSTLEIQRTEQGDSAMYLCASRSGVLTGELFFGEGSRLTVL.

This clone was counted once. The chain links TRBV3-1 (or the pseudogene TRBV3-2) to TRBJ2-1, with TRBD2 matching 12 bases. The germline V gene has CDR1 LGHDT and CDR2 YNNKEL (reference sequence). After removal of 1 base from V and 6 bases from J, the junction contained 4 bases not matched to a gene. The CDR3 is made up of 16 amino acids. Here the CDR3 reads CASSQVGLAGRNEQFF. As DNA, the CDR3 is TGTGCCAGCAGCCAAGTCGGACTAGCGGGACGCAATGAGCAGTTCTTC.

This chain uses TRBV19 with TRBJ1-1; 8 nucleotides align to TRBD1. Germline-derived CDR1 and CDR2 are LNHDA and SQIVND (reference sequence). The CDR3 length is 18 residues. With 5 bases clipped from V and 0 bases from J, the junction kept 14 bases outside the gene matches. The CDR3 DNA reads TGTGCCAGTAGTGAGTACAAAGGACAGGGCGAAATGAACACTGAAGCTTTCTTT. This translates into CASSEYKGQGEMNTEAFF.

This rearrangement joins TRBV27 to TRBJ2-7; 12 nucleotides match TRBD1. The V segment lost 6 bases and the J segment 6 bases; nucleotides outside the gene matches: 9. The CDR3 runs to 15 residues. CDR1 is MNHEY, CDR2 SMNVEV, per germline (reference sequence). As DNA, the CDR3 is TGTGCCAGCAGCTTCCGGGACAGGGGGCTGGGCGAGCAGTACTTC. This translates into CASSFRDRGLGEQYF.